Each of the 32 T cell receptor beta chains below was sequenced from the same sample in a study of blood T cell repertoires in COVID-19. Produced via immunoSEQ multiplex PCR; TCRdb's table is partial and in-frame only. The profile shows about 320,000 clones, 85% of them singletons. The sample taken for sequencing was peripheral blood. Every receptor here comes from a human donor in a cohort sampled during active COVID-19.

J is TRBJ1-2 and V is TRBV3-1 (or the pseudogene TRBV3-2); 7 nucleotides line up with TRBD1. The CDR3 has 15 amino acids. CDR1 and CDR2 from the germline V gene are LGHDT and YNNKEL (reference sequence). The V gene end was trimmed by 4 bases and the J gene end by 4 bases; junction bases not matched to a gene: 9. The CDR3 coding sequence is TGTGCCAGCAGCCCTCCTGGACAGGAGCTCTATGGCTACACCTTC. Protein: CASSPPGQELYGYTF.

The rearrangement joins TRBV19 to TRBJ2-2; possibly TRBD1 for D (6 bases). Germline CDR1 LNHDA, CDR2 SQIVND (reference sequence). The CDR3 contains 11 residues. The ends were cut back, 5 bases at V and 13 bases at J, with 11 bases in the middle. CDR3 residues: CASSEQGWLFF. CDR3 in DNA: TGTGCCAGTAGTGAACAGGGTTGGCTGTTTTTT.

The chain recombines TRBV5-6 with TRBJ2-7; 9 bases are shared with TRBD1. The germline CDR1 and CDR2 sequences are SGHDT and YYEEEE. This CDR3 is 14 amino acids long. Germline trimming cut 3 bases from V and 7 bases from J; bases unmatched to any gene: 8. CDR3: CASSSRDRVWEQYF. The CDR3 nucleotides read TGTGCCAGCAGCTCCCGGGACAGGGTATGGGAGCAGTACTTC.

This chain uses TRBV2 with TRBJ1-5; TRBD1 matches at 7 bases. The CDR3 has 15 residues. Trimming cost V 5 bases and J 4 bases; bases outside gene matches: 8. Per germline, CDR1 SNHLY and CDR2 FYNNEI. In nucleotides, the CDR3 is TGTGCCAGCAGTTTAACAGGGGTGACAAATCAGCCCCAGCATTTT. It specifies CASSLTGVTNQPQHF.

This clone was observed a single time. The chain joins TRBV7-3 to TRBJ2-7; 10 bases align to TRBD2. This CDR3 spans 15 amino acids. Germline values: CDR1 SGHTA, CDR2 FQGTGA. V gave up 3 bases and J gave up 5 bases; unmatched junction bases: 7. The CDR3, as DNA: TGTGCCAGCAGCTTGGAACTAGCGGGGATCAACGAGCAGTACTTC. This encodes CASSLELAGINEQYF.

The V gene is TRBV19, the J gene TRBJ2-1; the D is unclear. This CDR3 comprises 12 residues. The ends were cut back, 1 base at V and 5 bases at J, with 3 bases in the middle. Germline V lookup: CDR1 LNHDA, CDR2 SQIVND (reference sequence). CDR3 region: CASSIVNNEQFF. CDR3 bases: TGTGCCAGTAGTATAGTTAACAATGAGCAGTTCTTC.

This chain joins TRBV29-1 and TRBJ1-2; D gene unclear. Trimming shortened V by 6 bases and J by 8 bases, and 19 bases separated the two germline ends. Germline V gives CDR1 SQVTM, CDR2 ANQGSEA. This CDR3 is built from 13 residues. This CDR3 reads CSVVENRLAGYTF. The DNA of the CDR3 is TGCAGCGTGGTAGAGAACAGACTAGCGGGCTACACCTTC.

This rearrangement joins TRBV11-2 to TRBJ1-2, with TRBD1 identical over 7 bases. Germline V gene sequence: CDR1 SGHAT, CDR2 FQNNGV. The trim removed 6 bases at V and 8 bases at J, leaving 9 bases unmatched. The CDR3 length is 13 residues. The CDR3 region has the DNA TGTGCCAGCAGTACCCAGGGGGGACGAGGCTACACCTTC. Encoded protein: CASSTQGGRGYTF. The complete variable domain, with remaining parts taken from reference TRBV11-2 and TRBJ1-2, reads EAGVAQSPRYKIIEKRQSVAFWCNPISGHATLYWYQQILGQGPKLLIQFQNNGVVDDSQLPKDRFSAERLKGVDSTLKIQPAKLEDSAVYLCASSTQGGRGYTFGSGTRLTVV.

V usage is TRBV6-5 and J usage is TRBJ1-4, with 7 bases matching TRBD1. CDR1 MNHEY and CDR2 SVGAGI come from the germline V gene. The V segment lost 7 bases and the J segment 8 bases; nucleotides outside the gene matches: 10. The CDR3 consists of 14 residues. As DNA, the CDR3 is TGTGCCAGCATCAACAGGGGAGTGGAGGAAAAACTGTTTTTT. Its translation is CASINRGVEEKLFF.

The CDR3 DNA sequence: TGTGCCAGCAGTGGGACAGGGTATCAGGAGACCCAGTACTTC. Protein product: CASSGTGYQETQYF. The chain links TRBV28 to TRBJ2-5; TRBD1 matches 9 bases. V shed 5 bases and J 5 bases; nucleotides not matched to a gene: 6. Germline V gene sequence: CDR1 MDHEN, CDR2 SYDVKM. The CDR3 runs to 14 residues. The full variable domain, with the rest looked up from reference TRBV28 and TRBJ2-5, is DVKVTQSSRYLVKRTGEKVFLECVQDMDHENMFWYRQDPGLGLRLIYFSYDVKMKEKGDIPEGYSVSREKKERFSLILESASTNQTSMYLCASSGTGYQETQYFGPGTRLLVL.

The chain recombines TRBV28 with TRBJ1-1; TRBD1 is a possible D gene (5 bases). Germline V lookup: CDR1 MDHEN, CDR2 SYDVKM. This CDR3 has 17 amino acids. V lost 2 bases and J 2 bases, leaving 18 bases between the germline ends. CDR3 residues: CASSLRGTGVRNTEAFF. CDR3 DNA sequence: TGTGCCAGCAGTTTACGGGGGACGGGGGTGAGAAACACTGAAGCTTTCTTT.

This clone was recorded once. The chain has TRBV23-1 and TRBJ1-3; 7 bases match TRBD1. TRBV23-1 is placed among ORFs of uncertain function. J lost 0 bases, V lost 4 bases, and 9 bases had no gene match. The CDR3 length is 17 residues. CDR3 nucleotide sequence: TGCGCCAGCAGTCTTAACCAGGGGGTACTCTCTGGAAACACCATATATTTT. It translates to CASSLNQGVLSGNTIYF.

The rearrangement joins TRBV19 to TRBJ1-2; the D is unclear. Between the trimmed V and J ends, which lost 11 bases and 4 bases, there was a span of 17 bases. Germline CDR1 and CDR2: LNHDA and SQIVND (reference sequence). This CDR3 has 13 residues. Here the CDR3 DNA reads TGTGCCGGCCATACCGCCGAGGGCTATGGCTACACCTTC. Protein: CAGHTAEGYGYTF.

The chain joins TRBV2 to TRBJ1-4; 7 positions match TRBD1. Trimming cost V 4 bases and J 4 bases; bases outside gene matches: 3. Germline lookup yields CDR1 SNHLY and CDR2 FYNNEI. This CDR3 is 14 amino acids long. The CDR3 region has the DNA TGTGCCAGCAGTGGGACAGGTTTTAATGAAAAACTGTTTTTT. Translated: CASSGTGFNEKLFF.

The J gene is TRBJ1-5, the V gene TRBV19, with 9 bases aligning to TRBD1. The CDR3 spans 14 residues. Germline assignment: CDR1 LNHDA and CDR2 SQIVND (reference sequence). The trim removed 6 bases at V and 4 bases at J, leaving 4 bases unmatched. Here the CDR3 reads CASRNRGQNQPQHF. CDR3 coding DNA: TGTGCCAGTAGGAACAGGGGGCAGAATCAGCCCCAGCATTTT.

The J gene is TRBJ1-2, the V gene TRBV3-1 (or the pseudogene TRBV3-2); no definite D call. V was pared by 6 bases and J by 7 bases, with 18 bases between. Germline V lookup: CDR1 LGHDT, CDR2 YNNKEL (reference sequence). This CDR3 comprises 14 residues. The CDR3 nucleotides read TGTGCCAGCAGTTCTCTAACCGCCGCCTCTGGCTACACCTTC. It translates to CASSSLTAASGYTF.

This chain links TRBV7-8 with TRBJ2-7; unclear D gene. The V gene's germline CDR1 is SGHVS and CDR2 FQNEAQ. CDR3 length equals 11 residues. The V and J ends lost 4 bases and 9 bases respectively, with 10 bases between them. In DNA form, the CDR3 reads TGTGCCAGCAGCTCCACTCTTAGGCAGTACTTC. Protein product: CASSSTLRQYF.

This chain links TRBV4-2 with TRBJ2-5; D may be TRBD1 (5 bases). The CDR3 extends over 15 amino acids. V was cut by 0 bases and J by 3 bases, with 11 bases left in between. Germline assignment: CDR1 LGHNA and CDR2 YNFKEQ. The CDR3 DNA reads TGTGCCAGCAGCCAAGATATTAGGACAAAAGAGACCCAGTACTTC. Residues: CASSQDIRTKETQYF.

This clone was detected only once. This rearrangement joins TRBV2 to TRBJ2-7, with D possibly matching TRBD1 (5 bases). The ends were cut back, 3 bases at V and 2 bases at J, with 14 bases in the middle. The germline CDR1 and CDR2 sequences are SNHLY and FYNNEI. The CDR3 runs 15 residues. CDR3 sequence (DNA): TGTGCCAGCAGTGATGATCAGGGAAGGACCTACGAGCAGTACTTC. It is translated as CASSDDQGRTYEQYF.

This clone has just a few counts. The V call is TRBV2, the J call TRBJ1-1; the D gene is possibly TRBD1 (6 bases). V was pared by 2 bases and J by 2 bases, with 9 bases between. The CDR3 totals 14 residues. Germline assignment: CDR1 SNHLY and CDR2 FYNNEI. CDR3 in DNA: TGTGCCAGCAGTGAACAGGGGAGTAACACTGAAGCTTTCTTT. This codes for CASSEQGSNTEAFF.

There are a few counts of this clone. The CDR3 is CASSFSGGRDSPLHF. CDR3 in DNA: TGTGCCAGCAGCTTTTCAGGGGGCAGGGATTCACCCCTCCACTTT. This rearrangement joins TRBV5-8 to TRBJ1-6; 8 bases line up with TRBD1. With V trimmed by 2 bases and J by 8 bases, 6 bases remained unmatched. The length of the CDR3 is 15 residues. The germline CDR1 and CDR2 sequences are SGHTS and YDEGEE.

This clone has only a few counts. The CDR3 protein is CASSIGDTNTGELFF. For the CDR3, the DNA is TGTGCCAGTAGTATAGGGGACACGAACACCGGGGAGCTGTTTTTT. The V call is TRBV19, the J call TRBJ2-2, with D possibly being TRBD1 (6 bases). V was clipped by 1 base and J by 0 bases, with 6 bases between them. CDR1 LNHDA and CDR2 SQIVND come from the germline V gene (reference sequence). This CDR3 has 15 amino acids.

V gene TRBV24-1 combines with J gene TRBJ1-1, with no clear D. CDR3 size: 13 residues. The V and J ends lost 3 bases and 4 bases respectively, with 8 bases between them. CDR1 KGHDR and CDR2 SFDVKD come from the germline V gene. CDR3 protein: CATSDRWSTEAFF. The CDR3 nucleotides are TGTGCCACCAGTGATCGATGGAGCACTGAAGCTTTCTTT.

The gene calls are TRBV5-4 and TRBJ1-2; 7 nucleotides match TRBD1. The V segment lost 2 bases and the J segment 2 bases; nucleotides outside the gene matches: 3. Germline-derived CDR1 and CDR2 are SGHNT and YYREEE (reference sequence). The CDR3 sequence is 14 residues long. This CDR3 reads CASSFEQGNYGYTF. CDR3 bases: TGTGCCAGCAGCTTCGAACAGGGGAACTATGGCTACACCTTC.

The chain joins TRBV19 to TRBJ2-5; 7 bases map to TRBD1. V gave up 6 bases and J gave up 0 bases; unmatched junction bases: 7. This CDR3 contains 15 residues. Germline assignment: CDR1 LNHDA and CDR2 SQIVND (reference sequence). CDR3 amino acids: CASRAGTAYQETQYF. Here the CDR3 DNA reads TGTGCCAGTAGAGCCGGGACAGCGTACCAAGAGACCCAGTACTTC.

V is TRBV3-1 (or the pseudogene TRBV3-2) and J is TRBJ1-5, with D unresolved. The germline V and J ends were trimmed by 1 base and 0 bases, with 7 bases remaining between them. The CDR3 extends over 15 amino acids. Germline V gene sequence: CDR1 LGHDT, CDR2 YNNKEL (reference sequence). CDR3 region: CASSQVSDSNQPQHF. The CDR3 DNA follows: TGTGCCAGCAGCCAAGTTTCAGATAGCAATCAGCCCCAGCATTTT.

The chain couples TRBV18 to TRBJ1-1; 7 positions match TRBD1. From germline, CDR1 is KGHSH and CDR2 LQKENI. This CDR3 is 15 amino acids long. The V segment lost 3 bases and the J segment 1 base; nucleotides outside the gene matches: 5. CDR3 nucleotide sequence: TGTGCCAGCTCACCGGGGCAGGGGGAGAACACTGAAGCTTTCTTT. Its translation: CASSPGQGENTEAFF.

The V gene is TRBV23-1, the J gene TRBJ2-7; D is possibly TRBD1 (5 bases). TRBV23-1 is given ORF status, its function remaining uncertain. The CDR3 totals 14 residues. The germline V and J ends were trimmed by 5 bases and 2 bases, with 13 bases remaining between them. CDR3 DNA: TGCGCCAGCAGTTTCCCCCAGGGCCCCTACGAGCAGTACTTC. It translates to CASSFPQGPYEQYF.

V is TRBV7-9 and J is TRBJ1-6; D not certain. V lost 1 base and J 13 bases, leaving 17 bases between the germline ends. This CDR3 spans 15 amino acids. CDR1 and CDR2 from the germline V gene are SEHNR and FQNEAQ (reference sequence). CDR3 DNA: TGTGCCAGCAGCTTAGGTGGTTCGTGGGGAGTGCCCCTCCACTTT. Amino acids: CASSLGGSWGVPLHF.

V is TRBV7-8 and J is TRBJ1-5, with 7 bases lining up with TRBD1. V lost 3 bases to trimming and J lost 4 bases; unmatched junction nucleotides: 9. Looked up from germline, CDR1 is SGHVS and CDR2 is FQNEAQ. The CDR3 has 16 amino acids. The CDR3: CASSFSVEDRNQPQHF. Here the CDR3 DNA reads TGTGCCAGCAGCTTTTCCGTGGAGGACAGGAATCAGCCCCAGCATTTT.

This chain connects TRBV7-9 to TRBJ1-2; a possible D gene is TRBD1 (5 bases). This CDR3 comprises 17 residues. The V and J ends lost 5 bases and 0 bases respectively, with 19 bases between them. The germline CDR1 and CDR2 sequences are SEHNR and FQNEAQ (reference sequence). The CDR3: CASSPTSWGSTNYGYTF. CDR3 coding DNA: TGTGCCAGCAGCCCGACGTCGTGGGGCAGTACTAACTATGGCTACACCTTC.

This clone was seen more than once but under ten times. The CDR3 reads CASTSTGYNEQFF. CDR3 in DNA: TGTGCCAGCACCTCCACAGGATACAATGAGCAGTTCTTC. The V call is TRBV27, the J call TRBJ2-1, with D perhaps matching TRBD1 (5 bases). The V gene lost 7 bases and the J gene lost 4 bases, with 11 bases spanning the gap. There are 13 residues in the CDR3. The germline CDR1 and CDR2 sequences are MNHEY and SMNVEV (reference sequence).